This is a list of T cell receptor beta chains from one sample in a study of blood T cells in healthy people across ages. TCRdb re-analysed the 5' RACE reads in MiXCR, keeping a single row per CDR3 protein. The data hold about 1.6 million distinct CDR3 sequences, with 30% to 40% observed a single time. Sample: blood. The receptor set was obtained from a woman aged 30 to 39 in good health. Both conserved end residues are part of each CDR3. D genes are given only for firm matches.

j_gene: TRBJ2-5; v_gene: TRBV27; d_gene: -; len: 14; CDR3aa: CASSFRATQETQYF
j_gene: TRBJ2-1; v_gene: TRBV11-2; d_gene: -; len: 13; CDR3aa: CASSLSGENEQFF
j_gene: TRBJ1-1; v_gene: TRBV29-1; d_gene: -; len: 12; CDR3aa: CSVVIGNTEAFF
j_gene: TRBJ1-1; v_gene: TRBV12-3/TRBV12-4; d_gene: TRBD1; len: 12; CDR3aa: CASGVGTERIFF
j_gene: -; v_gene: TRBV7-9; d_gene: -; len: 12; CDR3aa: CASTGLSSEQYF
j_gene: TRBJ2-7; v_gene: TRBV10-3; d_gene: -; len: 15; CDR3aa: CAISEAISVNGEQYF
j_gene: TRBJ1-1; v_gene: TRBV14; d_gene: TRBD1; len: 16; CDR3aa: CASSQIVGTGHTEAFF
j_gene: TRBJ2-7; v_gene: TRBV20-1; d_gene: -; len: 13; CDR3aa: CSASLKGGYEQYF
j_gene: TRBJ2-1; v_gene: TRBV13; d_gene: TRBD2; len: 15; CDR3aa: CASSSGAGSKNEQFF
j_gene: TRBJ2-3; v_gene: TRBV5-1; d_gene: TRBD2; len: 16; CDR3aa: CASSLGLAETTDTQYF
j_gene: TRBJ2-7; v_gene: TRBV28; d_gene: TRBD1; len: 14; CDR3aa: CASSPTGTGREQYF
j_gene: TRBJ2-1; v_gene: TRBV5-5; d_gene: TRBD2; len: 19; CDR3aa: CASSFRLAGGRVSYNEQFF
j_gene: TRBJ1-3; v_gene: TRBV7-9; d_gene: -; len: 15; CDR3aa: CASSLLSGSGNTIYF
j_gene: TRBJ2-5; v_gene: TRBV20-1; d_gene: -; len: 16; CDR3aa: CSARTTNPGGQETQYF